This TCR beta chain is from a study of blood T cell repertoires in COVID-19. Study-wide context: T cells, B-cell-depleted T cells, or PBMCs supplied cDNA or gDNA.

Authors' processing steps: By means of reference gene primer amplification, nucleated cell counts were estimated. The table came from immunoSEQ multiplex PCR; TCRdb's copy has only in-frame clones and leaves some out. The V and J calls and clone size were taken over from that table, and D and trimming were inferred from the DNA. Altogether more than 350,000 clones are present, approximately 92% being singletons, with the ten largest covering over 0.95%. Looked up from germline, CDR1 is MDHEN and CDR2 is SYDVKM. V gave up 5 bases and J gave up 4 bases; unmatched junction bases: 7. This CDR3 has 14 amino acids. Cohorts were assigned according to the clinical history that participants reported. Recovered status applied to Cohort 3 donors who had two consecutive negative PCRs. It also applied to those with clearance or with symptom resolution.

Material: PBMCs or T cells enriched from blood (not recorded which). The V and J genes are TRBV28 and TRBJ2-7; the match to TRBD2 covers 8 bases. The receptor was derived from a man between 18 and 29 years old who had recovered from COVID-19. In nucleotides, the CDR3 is TGTGCCAGCAGTCGTCCGGGACTAGGGTACGAGCAGTACTTC. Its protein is CASSRPGLGYEQYF.